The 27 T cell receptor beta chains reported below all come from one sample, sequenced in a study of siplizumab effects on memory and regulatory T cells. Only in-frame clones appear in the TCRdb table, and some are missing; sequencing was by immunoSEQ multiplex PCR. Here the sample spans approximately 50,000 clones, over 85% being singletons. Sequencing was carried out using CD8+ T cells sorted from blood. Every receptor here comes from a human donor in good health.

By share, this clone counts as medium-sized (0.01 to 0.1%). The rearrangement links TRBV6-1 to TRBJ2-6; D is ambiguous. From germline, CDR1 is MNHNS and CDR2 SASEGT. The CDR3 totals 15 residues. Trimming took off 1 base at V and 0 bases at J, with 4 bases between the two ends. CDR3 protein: CASSEDSSGANVLTF. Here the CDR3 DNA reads TGTGCCAGCAGTGAAGACAGCTCTGGGGCCAACGTCCTGACTTTC.

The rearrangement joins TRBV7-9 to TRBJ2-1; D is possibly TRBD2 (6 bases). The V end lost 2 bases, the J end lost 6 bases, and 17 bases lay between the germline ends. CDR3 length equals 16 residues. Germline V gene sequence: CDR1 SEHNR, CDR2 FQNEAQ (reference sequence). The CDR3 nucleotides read TGTGCCAGCAGCTTACTTAACGGGAGATCTCCCAATGAGCAGTTCTTC. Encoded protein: CASSLLNGRSPNEQFF.

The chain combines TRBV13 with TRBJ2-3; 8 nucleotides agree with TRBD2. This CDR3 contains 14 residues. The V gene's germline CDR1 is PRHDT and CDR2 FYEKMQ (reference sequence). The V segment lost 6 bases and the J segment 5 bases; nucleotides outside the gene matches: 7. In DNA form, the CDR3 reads TGTGCCAGCAGACCAGCGGGAGCCGTAGATACGCAGTATTTT. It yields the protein CASRPAGAVDTQYF.

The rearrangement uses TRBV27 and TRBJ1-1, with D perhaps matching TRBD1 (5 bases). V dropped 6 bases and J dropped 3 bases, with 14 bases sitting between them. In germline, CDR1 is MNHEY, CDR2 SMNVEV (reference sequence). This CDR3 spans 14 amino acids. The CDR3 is CASSLDGTYTEAFF. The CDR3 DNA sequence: TGTGCCAGCAGCCTAGACGGGACGTACACTGAAGCTTTCTTT.

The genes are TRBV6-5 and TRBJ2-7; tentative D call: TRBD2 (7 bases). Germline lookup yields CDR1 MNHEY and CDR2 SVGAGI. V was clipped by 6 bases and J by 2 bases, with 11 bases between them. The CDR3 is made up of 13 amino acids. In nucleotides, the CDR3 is TGTGCCAGCAGATTCGGGGGGCCCTACGAGCAGTACTTC. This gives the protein CASRFGGPYEQYF.

CDR3 DNA: TGCGCCAGCAGCCAAGACCAGTTAGTTATACAAGCTTTCTTT. This translates into CASSQDQLVIQAFF. This rearrangement joins TRBV4-1 to TRBJ1-1; D gene uncertain. The CDR3 is 14 amino acids. The germline CDR1 and CDR2 sequences are MGHRA and YSYEKL. Deletions cut 0 bases from V and 9 bases from J, with 14 bases between.

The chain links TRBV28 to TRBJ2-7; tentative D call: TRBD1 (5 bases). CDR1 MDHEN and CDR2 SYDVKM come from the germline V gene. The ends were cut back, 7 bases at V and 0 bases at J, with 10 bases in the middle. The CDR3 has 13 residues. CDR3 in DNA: TGTGCCAGCAAGGGGCAGAGCTCCTACGAGCAGTACTTC. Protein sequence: CASKGQSSYEQYF.

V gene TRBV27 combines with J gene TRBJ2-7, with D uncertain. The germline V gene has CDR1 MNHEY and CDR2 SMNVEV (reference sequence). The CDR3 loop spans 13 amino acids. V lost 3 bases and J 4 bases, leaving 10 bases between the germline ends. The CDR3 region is CASSFSTYYEQYF. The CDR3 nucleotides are TGTGCCAGCAGTTTTTCGACCTATTACGAGCAGTACTTC.

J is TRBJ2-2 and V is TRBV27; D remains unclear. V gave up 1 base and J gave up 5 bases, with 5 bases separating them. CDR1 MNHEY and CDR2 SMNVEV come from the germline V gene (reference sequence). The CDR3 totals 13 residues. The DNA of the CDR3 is TGTGCCAGCAGTTTATACGATACCGGGGAGCTGTTTTTT. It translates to CASSLYDTGELFF.

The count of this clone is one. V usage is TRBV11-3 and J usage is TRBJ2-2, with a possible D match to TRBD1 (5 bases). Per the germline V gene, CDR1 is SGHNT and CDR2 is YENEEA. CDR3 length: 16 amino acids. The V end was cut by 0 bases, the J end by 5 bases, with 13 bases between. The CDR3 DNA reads TGTGCCAGCAGCTTAGAGATTGCAAGGGGAACCGGGGAGCTGTTTTTT. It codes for CASSLEIARGTGELFF.

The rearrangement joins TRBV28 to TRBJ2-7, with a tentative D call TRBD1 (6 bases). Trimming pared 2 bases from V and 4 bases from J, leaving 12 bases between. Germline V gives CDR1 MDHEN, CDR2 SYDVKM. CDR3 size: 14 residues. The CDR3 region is CASSLEGGRYEQYF. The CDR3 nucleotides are TGTGCCAGCAGTTTAGAAGGGGGAAGGTACGAGCAGTACTTC.

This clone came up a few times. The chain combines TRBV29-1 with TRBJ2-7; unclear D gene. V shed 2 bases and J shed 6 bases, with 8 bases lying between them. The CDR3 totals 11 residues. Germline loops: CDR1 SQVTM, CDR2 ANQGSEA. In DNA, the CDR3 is TGCAGCGTTGAAAACCTCAGCGAGCAGTACTTC. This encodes CSVENLSEQYF.

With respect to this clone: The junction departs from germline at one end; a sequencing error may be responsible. CDR3 loop: CATSREDTFKSF. Written as DNA, the CDR3 is TGTGCCACCAGCAGGGAGGACACTTTCAAATCCTTC. The chain has TRBV15 and TRBJ2-7; either TRBD1 or TRBD2 may fit D (5 bases each). CDR1 and CDR2 (germline): LNHNV, YYDKDF (reference sequence). This CDR3 spans 12 amino acids.

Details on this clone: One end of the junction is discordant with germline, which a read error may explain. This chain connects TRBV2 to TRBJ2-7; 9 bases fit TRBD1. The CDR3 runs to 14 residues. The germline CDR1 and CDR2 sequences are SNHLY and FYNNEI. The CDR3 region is CASASGTGSSEQYF. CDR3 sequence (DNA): TGTGCCAGCGCTTCCGGGACAGGGTCCTCCGAGCAGTACTTC.

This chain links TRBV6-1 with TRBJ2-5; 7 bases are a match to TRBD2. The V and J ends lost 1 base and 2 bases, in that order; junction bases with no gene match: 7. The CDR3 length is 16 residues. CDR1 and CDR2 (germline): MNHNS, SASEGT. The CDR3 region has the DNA TGTGCCAGCAGTGAAGTAGAGGGAGGGTTACAAGAGACCCAGTACTTC. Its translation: CASSEVEGGLQETQYF.

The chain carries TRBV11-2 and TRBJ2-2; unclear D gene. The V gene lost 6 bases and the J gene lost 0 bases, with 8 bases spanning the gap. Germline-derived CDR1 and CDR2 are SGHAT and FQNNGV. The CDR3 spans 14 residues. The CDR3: CASSRSTNTGELFF. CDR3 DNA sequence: TGTGCCAGCAGTCGCAGCACGAACACCGGGGAGCTGTTTTTT.

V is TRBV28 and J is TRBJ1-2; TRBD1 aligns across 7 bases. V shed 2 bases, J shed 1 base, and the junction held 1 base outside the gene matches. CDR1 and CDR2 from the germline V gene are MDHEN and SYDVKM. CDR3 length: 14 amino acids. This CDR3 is CASSLRDSNYGYTF. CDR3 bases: TGTGCCAGCAGTTTAAGGGACAGTAACTATGGCTACACCTTC.

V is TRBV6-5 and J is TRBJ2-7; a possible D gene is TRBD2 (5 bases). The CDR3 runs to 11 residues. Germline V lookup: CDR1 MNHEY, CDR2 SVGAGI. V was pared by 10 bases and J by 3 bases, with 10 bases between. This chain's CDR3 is CATEEDYEQYF. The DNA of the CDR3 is TGTGCCACCGAGGAGGACTACGAGCAGTACTTC.

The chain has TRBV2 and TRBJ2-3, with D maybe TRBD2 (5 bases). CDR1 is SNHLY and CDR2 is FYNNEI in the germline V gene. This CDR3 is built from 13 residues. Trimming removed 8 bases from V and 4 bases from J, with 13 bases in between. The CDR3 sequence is CASSSSYPDTQYF. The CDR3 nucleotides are TGTGCCAGCTCGTCTAGCTACCCAGATACGCAGTATTTT.

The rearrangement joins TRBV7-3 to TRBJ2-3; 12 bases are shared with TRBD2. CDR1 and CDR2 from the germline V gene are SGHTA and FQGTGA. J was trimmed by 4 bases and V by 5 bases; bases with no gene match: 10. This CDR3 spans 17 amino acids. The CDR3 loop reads CASSRITSGGIADTQYF. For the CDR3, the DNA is TGTGCCAGCAGCCGAATTACTAGCGGGGGGATAGCAGATACGCAGTATTTT. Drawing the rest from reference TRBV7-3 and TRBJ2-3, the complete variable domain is GAGVSQTPSNKVTEKGKYVELRCDPISGHTALYWYRQSLGQGPEFLIYFQGTGAADDSGLPNDRFFAVRPEGSVSTLKIQRTERGDSAVYLCASSRITSGGIADTQYFGPGTRLTVL.

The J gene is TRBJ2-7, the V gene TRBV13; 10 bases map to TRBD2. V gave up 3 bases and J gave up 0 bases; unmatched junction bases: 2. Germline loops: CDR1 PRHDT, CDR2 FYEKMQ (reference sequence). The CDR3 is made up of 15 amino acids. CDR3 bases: TGTGCCAGCAGCTTCTCTAGCGGGGGCTCCTACGAGCAGTACTTC. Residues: CASSFSSGGSYEQYF. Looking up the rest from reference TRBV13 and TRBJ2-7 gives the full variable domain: AAGVIQSPRHLIKEKRETATLKCYPIPRHDTVYWYQQGPGQDPQFLISFYEKMQSDKGSIPDRFSAQQFSDYHSELNMSSLELGDSALYFCASSFSSGGSYEQYFGPGTRLTVT.

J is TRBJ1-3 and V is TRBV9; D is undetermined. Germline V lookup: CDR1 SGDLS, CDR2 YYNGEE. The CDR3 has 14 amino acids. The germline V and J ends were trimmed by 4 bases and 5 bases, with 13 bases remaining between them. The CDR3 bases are TGTGCCAGCAGCCCTACGCCCGGACGAAACACCATATATTTT. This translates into CASSPTPGRNTIYF. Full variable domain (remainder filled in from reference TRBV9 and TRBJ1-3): DSGVTQTPKHLITATGQRVTLRCSPRSGDLSVYWYQQSLDQGLQFLIQYYNGEERAKGNILERFSAQQFPDLHSELNLSSLELGDSALYFCASSPTPGRNTIYFGEGSWLTVV.

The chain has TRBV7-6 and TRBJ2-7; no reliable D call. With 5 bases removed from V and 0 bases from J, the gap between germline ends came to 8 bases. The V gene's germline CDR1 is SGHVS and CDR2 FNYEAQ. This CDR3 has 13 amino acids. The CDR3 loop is CASSLQSSYEQYF. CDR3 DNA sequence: TGTGCCAGCAGCCTACAGAGCTCCTACGAGCAGTACTTC.

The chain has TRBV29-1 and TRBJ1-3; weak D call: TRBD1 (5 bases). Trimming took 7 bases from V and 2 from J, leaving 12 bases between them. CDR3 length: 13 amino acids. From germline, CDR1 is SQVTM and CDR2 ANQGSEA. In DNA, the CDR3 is TGCAGCGCCAGGGCCGCCACTGGAAACACCATATATTTT. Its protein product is CSARAATGNTIYF.

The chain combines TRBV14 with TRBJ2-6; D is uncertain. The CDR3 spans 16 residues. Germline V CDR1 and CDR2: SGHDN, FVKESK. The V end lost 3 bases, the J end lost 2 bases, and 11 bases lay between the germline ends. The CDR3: CASSHFAGPGANVLTF. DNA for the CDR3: TGTGCCAGCAGCCACTTCGCTGGGCCTGGGGCCAACGTCCTGACTTTC.

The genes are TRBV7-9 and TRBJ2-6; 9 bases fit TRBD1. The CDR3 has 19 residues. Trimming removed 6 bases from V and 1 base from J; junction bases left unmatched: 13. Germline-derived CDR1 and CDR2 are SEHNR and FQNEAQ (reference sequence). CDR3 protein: CASSYLNRGLFSGANVLTF. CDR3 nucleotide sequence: TGTGCCAGCAGTTACCTGAACAGGGGGCTATTTTCTGGGGCCAACGTCCTGACTTTC.

The CDR3 region has the DNA TGTGCCAGCAGCTTAGTCGGAGTCAACGAGCAGTACTTC. Translated: CASSLVGVNEQYF. The J gene is TRBJ2-7, the V gene TRBV11-2; no reliable D call. Trimming removed 1 base at V and 5 bases at J, with 9 bases between. In germline, CDR1 is SGHAT, CDR2 FQNNGV. CDR3 length: 13 amino acids. Full variable domain (remainder filled in from reference TRBV11-2 and TRBJ2-7): EAGVAQSPRYKIIEKRQSVAFWCNPISGHATLYWYQQILGQGPKLLIQFQNNGVVDDSQLPKDRFSAERLKGVDSTLKIQPAKLEDSAVYLCASSLVGVNEQYFGPGTRLTVT.